Presented here are 15 T cell receptor beta chains from one specimen sequenced in a study of PD-1 blockade in classical Hodgkin lymphoma. Each and every patient relapsed after autologous stem cell transplantation, and patients got differing brentuximab vedotin exposure. This table comes from immunoSEQ multiplex PCR, and its TCRdb copy is limited to in-frame clones, with some not included. The table has about 40,000 clones, roughly four fifths seen once. The sample here was peripheral blood mononuclear cells (PBMCs), taken at baseline. The receptors were gathered from a human donor with classical Hodgkin lymphoma.

In its sample, this clone was seen a few times. V is TRBV18 and J is TRBJ2-7; D is undetermined. Trimming removed 3 bases from V and 8 bases from J, with 11 bases in between. In germline, CDR1 is KGHSH, CDR2 LQKENI. The CDR3 loop spans 12 amino acids. DNA of the CDR3: TGTGCCAGCTCACCGGACCTAATCAAGCAGTACTTC. Its protein is CASSPDLIKQYF.

This chain links TRBV5-1 with TRBJ2-7; unclear D gene. The germline V gene encodes CDR1 SGHRS and CDR2 YFSETQ. V lost 4 bases to trimming and J lost 3 bases, with 11 bases between them. The CDR3 is 13 residues long. CDR3 amino acids: CASSPWTHYEQYF. CDR3 nucleotides: TGCGCCAGCAGCCCTTGGACCCACTACGAGCAGTACTTC.

V is TRBV29-1 and J is TRBJ1-1; 7 nucleotides line up with TRBD1. CDR3 length: 14 residues. Looked up from germline, CDR1 is SQVTM and CDR2 is ANQGSEA. With V trimmed by 6 bases and J by 3 bases, 10 bases remained unmatched. This chain's CDR3 is CSVRSGQGDTEAFF. CDR3 nucleotides: TGCAGCGTCCGAAGTGGGCAGGGGGACACTGAAGCTTTCTTT.

This chain joins TRBV28 and TRBJ2-1, with D maybe TRBD2 (6 bases). Germline CDR1 reads MDHEN; CDR2 reads SYDVKM. This CDR3 has 16 amino acids. Trimming left V 7 bases short and J 2 bases short, with 18 bases between. This chain's CDR3 is CASTLGGQITYNEQFF. CDR3 nucleotides: TGTGCCAGCACCCTCGGAGGGCAGATCACCTACAATGAGCAGTTCTTC.

The chain employs TRBV2 and TRBJ1-1, with D unclear. Trimming shortened V by 3 bases and J by 2 bases, and 4 bases separated the two germline ends. The CDR3 is 12 amino acids. The V gene's germline CDR1 is SNHLY and CDR2 FYNNEI. CDR3 sequence: CASSDLNTEAFF. CDR3 DNA: TGTGCCAGCAGTGACCTAAACACTGAAGCTTTCTTT.

The rearrangement joins TRBV7-2 to TRBJ2-7; D gene ambiguous. V was shortened by 1 base and J by 2 bases, with 9 bases between the two germline ends. Germline values: CDR1 SGHTA, CDR2 FQGNSA. This CDR3 is built from 14 residues. The CDR3 spells CASSLGLYPYEQYF. Here the CDR3 DNA reads TGTGCCAGCAGCTTAGGTCTGTACCCCTACGAGCAGTACTTC.

J is TRBJ1-5 and V is TRBV19, with D possibly matching TRBD1 (5 bases). This CDR3 is 15 amino acids long. Trimming pared 3 bases from V and 2 bases from J, leaving 11 bases between. Germline values: CDR1 LNHDA, CDR2 SQIVND (reference sequence). The CDR3 region has the DNA TGTGCCAGTAGTATCCCGGGACGCCGCAATCAGCCCCAGCATTTT. It translates to CASSIPGRRNQPQHF.

V and J are TRBV28 and TRBJ1-1; D call uncertain. Trimming took 5 bases from V and 4 from J, leaving 5 bases between them. The CDR3 length is 11 residues. The V gene's germline CDR1 is MDHEN and CDR2 SYDVKM. As DNA, the CDR3 is TGTGCCAGCAGTCGGGTCACTGAAGCTTTCTTT. Protein: CASSRVTEAFF.

The chain carries TRBV5-1 and TRBJ1-1, with D tentatively TRBD1 (5 bases). Germline lookup yields CDR1 SGHRS and CDR2 YFSETQ. Trimming took off 6 bases at V and 6 bases at J, with 18 bases between the two ends. The CDR3 consists of 14 residues. In DNA form, the CDR3 reads TGCGCCAGCACCCCAGGACAACTGGGGGCTGAAGCTTTCTTT. Translating it yields CASTPGQLGAEAFF. The full variable domain, in which reference TRBV5-1 and TRBJ1-1 provide the parts outside the CDR3, is KAGVTQTPRYLIKTRGQQVTLSCSPISGHRSVSWYQQTPGQGLQFLFEYFSETQRNKGNFPGRFSGRQFSNSRSEMNVSTLELGDSALYLCASTPGQLGAEAFFGQGTRLTVV.

The chain joins TRBV7-9 to TRBJ1-1; D not certain. The germline gives CDR1 SEHNR, CDR2 FQNEAQ (reference sequence). Trimming shortened V by 4 bases and J by 5 bases, and 8 bases separated the two germline ends. The CDR3 extends over 12 amino acids. The CDR3 protein is CASSSGWTEAFF. CDR3 coding DNA: TGTGCCAGCAGCTCGGGTTGGACTGAAGCTTTCTTT.

The chain carries TRBV15 and TRBJ1-1; D possibly corresponds to TRBD1 (6 bases). The germline V gene encodes CDR1 LNHNV and CDR2 YYDKDF (reference sequence). CDR3 length equals 13 residues. V was pared by 6 bases and J by 4 bases, with 12 bases between. Written as DNA, the CDR3 is TGTGCCACCAGTCGAACAGGGAGCACTGAAGCTTTCTTT. Its translation is CATSRTGSTEAFF. Full variable domain (remainder filled in from reference TRBV15 and TRBJ1-1): DAMVIQNPRYQVTQFGKPVTLSCSQTLNHNVMYWYQQKSSQAPKLLFHYYDKDFNNEADTPDNFQSRRPNTSFCFLDIRSPGLGDTAMYLCATSRTGSTEAFFGQGTRLTVV.

This sequence joins TRBV19 and TRBJ2-4; D might be TRBD1 (5 bases). The germline V gene has CDR1 LNHDA and CDR2 SQIVND (reference sequence). Trimming took 6 bases from V and 5 from J, leaving 11 bases between them. This CDR3 is built from 13 residues. The CDR3 spells CASRILTENIQYF. The CDR3 DNA sequence: TGTGCCAGTAGAATCCTGACAGAAAACATTCAGTACTTC.

V gene TRBV5-1 combines with J gene TRBJ1-4; 8 nucleotides match TRBD1. In germline, CDR1 is SGHRS, CDR2 YFSETQ. The CDR3 covers 14 residues. V shed 4 bases, J shed 7 bases, and the junction held 6 bases outside the gene matches. CDR3 protein: CASSAGQGGEKLFF. CDR3 coding DNA: TGCGCCAGCAGCGCCGGACAGGGTGGTGAAAAACTGTTTTTT.

The chain employs TRBV7-3 and TRBJ1-1; 10 positions match TRBD1. Unmatched junction bases numbered 6, after V lost 3 bases and J lost 5 bases. The germline V gene encodes CDR1 SGHTA and CDR2 FQGTGA. The CDR3 consists of 15 residues. The CDR3 DNA sequence: TGTGCCAGCAGCTTGGGTGGGACAGGGGTGACTGAAGCTTTCTTT. Its protein product is CASSLGGTGVTEAFF. Variable domain in full (rest from reference TRBV7-3 and TRBJ1-1): GAGVSQTPSNKVTEKGKYVELRCDPISGHTALYWYRQSLGQGPEFLIYFQGTGAADDSGLPNDRFFAVRPEGSVSTLKIQRTERGDSAVYLCASSLGGTGVTEAFFGQGTRLTVV.

This chain uses TRBV28 with TRBJ2-7, with TRBD1 matching over 11 bases. The CDR3 spans 16 residues. Trimming cost V 6 bases and J 7 bases; bases outside gene matches: 14. Germline loops: CDR1 MDHEN, CDR2 SYDVKM. The CDR3 DNA reads as TGTGCCAGCAGCCGGAACAAAGGACAGGGGGCGGGTGAGCAGTACTTC. It yields the protein CASSRNKGQGAGEQYF.